The rows below give T cell receptor beta chains drawn from one sample of a study of blood T cell repertoires in COVID-19. Repertoires were generated with immunoSEQ multiplex PCR, while TCRdb's copy carries only in-frame clones and drops some. The sample has approximately 150,000 clones, 83% seen once. The material sequenced was peripheral blood. The receptors stem from a woman in her seventies who had recovered from COVID-19. Both conserved end residues are part of each CDR3. A D gene is named only where the DNA matches it firmly. Rows give clone size only sometimes, using once, few, many, or a class for an expanded clone.

j_call,clone_size,d_call,v_call,cdr3_aa,cdr3_nt
TRBJ2-1,once,TRBD2,TRBV27,CASSSGGWDEQFF,TGTGCCAGCAGTTCGGGGGGATGGGATGAGCAGTTCTTC
TRBJ1-2,NA,NA,TRBV7-8,CASSLARGGGLGGYTF,TGTGCCAGCAGCTTAGCGCGAGGTGGTGGTTTAGGTGGCTACACCTTC
TRBJ2-7,NA,NA,TRBV5-1,CASSPVTGSSYEQYF,TGCGCCAGCAGCCCCGTGACGGGGAGCTCCTACGAGCAGTACTTC
TRBJ2-7,once,NA,TRBV11-2,CASNHNYEQYF,TGTGCCAGCAACCACAACTACGAGCAGTACTTC
TRBJ1-2,NA,NA,TRBV9,CASSVGGANYGYTF,TGTGCCAGCAGCGTAGGGGGAGCTAACTATGGCTACACCTTC
TRBJ1-2,NA,TRBD1,TRBV7-2,CASSTRRQGALFGYTF,TGTGCCAGCAGCACCCGTCGACAGGGGGCGCTTTTTGGCTACACCTTC
TRBJ1-4,once,TRBD1,TRBV10-3,CAISESLGQEYEKLFF,TGTGCCATCAGTGAGTCGTTAGGACAGGAGTACGAAAAACTGTTTTTT
TRBJ2-3,few,NA,TRBV5-1,CAWGDGSTDTQYF,TGCGCTTGGGGGGACGGAAGCACAGATACGCAGTATTTT
TRBJ2-7,NA,TRBD1,TRBV3-1/TRBV3-2,CASSRGGASYEQYF,TGTGCCAGCAGCCGAGGGGGCGCCTCCTACGAGCAGTACTTC
TRBJ2-4,NA,TRBD1,TRBV27,CASSLGGQPSKNIQYF,TGTGCCAGCAGTTTAGGGGGACAGCCCTCCAAAAACATTCAGTACTTC
TRBJ2-1,once,TRBD2,TRBV5-1,CASSPAGTSGGSGSYNEQFF,TGCGCCAGCAGCCCTGCCGGGACTAGCGGGGGGTCTGGCTCCTACAATGAGCAGTTCTTC
TRBJ1-2,NA,NA,TRBV18,CASSPAGPYGYTF,TGTGCCAGCTCACCGGCAGGGCCCTATGGCTACACCTTC
TRBJ1-5,few,NA,TRBV6-1,CASSEAGGTWQPQHF,TGTGCCAGCAGTGAAGCCGGAGGGACCTGGCAGCCCCAGCATTTT
TRBJ2-2,few,TRBD2,TRBV19,CASSIGTSGGELFF,TGTGCCAGTAGTATCGGGACTAGCGGCGGGGAGCTGTTTTTT
TRBJ2-2,NA,NA,TRBV9,CASSGPGGRTGELFF,TGTGCCAGCAGCGGCCCAGGGGGGAGGACCGGGGAGCTGTTTTTT
TRBJ1-2,NA,NA,TRBV6-6,CASREQGQYGYTF,TGTGCCAGCAGAGAACAGGGTCAGTATGGCTACACCTTC
TRBJ2-1,many,TRBD2,TRBV5-4,CASSMGFSGSNEQFF,TGTGCCAGCAGCATGGGGTTTAGCGGGAGTAATGAGCAGTTCTTC
TRBJ1-1,once,TRBD1,TRBV10-2,CASSEATGETEAFF,TGCGCCAGCAGTGAAGCGACAGGGGAAACTGAAGCTTTCTTT
TRBJ2-2,NA,NA,TRBV11-1,CASSQRGSHTGELFF,TGTGCCAGCAGCCAACGCGGCTCCCACACCGGGGAGCTGTTTTTT
TRBJ1-4,NA,TRBD1,TRBV5-8,CASSLERTGAEKLFF,TGTGCCAGCAGCTTGGAAAGGACAGGGGCCGAAAAACTGTTTTTT
TRBJ2-5,NA,TRBD1,TRBV7-8,CASSLTGDQYF,TGTGCCAGCAGCTTGACAGGGGACCAGTACTTC
TRBJ2-3,NA,TRBD2,TRBV10-3,CAISGGGLAGSTDTQYF,TGTGCCATCAGTGGGGGTGGGCTAGCGGGTAGCACAGATACGCAGTATTTT
TRBJ1-2,NA,NA,TRBV29-1,CSAGQRNYGYTF,TGCAGCGCCGGACAGCGGAACTATGGCTACACCTTC
TRBJ2-1,NA,NA,TRBV5-8,CASSLGGDSFGVGEQFF,TGTGCCAGCAGCTTGGGGGGGGACAGCTTCGGAGTGGGTGAGCAGTTCTTC
TRBJ2-5,NA,NA,TRBV4-2,CASSRTAGETQYF,TGTGCCAGCAGCCGGACAGCAGGCGAGACCCAGTACTTC
TRBJ2-3,NA,TRBD1,TRBV10-3,CAIAAQGGTDTQYF,TGTGCCATCGCAGCACAGGGGGGCACAGATACGCAGTATTTT